This TCR beta chain was retrieved from a study of blood T cell repertoires in COVID-19. As originally analysed: From reference gene primer amplification, estimates of nucleated cell counts were derived. TCRdb's table, derived via immunoSEQ multiplex PCR, lists solely in-frame clones and lacks some. For V, J and clone size, that table is used; D and trimming come from the DNA. Of 300,000 to 450,000 clones in the sample, around nine tenths were seen once. Enrollees, roughly 18 to 95 years old, lived in about two dozen US areas. The CDR3 has 15 residues. CDR1 is SGHAT, CDR2 FQNNGV, per germline. V was pared by 2 bases and J by 4 bases, with 9 bases between.

This rearrangement joins TRBV11-2 to TRBJ1-6; D unresolved. What was sequenced was PBMCs or T cells enriched from blood (not recorded which). This clonotype originated in a woman younger than 35 who had recovered from COVID-19. DNA of the CDR3: TGTGCCAGCAGCTTAAGCGCGGTTTATAATTCACCCCTCCACTTT. It translates to CASSLSAVYNSPLHF. The whole variable domain, remainder taken from reference TRBV11-2 and TRBJ1-6, is EAGVAQSPRYKIIEKRQSVAFWCNPISGHATLYWYQQILGQGPKLLIQFQNNGVVDDSQLPKDRFSAERLKGVDSTLKIQPAKLEDSAVYLCASSLSAVYNSPLHFGNGTRLTVT.